This is a list of T cell receptor beta chains from one sample in a study of early stage breast cancer tumors. Data came from immunoSEQ multiplex PCR; TCRdb stores just in-frame clones and leaves some out. The sample includes roughly 56,000 clones, 60% to 85% of them seen just once. The specimen was blood. These receptors all come from a person in their thirties with breast cancer. Both conserved end residues are part of each CDR3. D genes are given only for firm matches. Only part of the rows carry a size: once, few, many, or a class if the clone is expanded.

J gene,clone size,V gene,D gene,CDR3 protein,CDR3 DNA
TRBJ2-7,NA,TRBV6-4,NA,CASSDSMELRRDNFYEQYF,TGTGCCAGCAGTGACTCGATGGAGCTGCGCCGGGACAACTTCTACGAGCAGTACTTC
TRBJ2-1,NA,TRBV30,TRBD2,CASSGSPPYNEQFF,TGTGCTTCTAGCGGGAGTCCCCCCTACAATGAGCAGTTCTTC
TRBJ1-2,few,TRBV29-1,NA,CSVSQGREGYTF,TGCAGCGTTTCCCAAGGGCGGGAAGGCTACACCTTC
TRBJ1-4,NA,TRBV9,NA,CASSVGGVPTNEKLFF,TGTGCCAGCAGCGTAGGGGGGGTCCCAACTAATGAAAAACTGTTTTTT
TRBJ2-7,NA,TRBV13,TRBD1,CASKRTGSYEQYF,TGTGCCAGCAAACGGACAGGCTCCTACGAGCAGTACTTC
TRBJ2-5,NA,TRBV2,NA,CASSRKVWRDQQETQYF,TGTGCCAGCAGCCGGAAAGTATGGCGGGACCAACAAGAGACCCAGTACTTC
TRBJ1-5,few,TRBV2,NA,CASNSVNQPQHF,TGTGCCAGCAACTCTGTGAATCAGCCCCAGCATTTT
TRBJ1-5,NA,TRBV30,NA,CAWNPHPGEQPQHF,TGTGCCTGGAATCCCCACCCAGGGGAACAGCCCCAGCATTTT
TRBJ1-1,NA,TRBV18,NA,CASSPPVNTEAFF,TGTGCCAGCTCACCACCCGTAAACACTGAAGCTTTCTTT
TRBJ1-5,NA,TRBV27,TRBD1,CASSLSGQGVQPQHF,TGTGCCAGCAGTTTATCGGGACAGGGGGTTCAGCCCCAGCATTTT
TRBJ2-1,NA,TRBV5-1,TRBD1,CASSSSWTGGFTDEQFF,TGCGCCAGCAGCTCCTCGTGGACAGGGGGCTTTACCGATGAGCAGTTCTTC
TRBJ2-7,NA,TRBV4-2,NA,CASSQELDRGVESYEQYF,TGTGCCAGCAGCCAAGAGCTGGATCGGGGTGTTGAATCCTACGAGCAGTACTTC
TRBJ1-2,NA,TRBV6-5,NA,CASSPTGLNYGYTF,TGTGCCAGCAGTCCTACAGGGCTTAACTATGGCTACACCTTC
TRBJ2-1,NA,TRBV6-4,TRBD1,CASSPGGTYEQFF,TGTGCCAGCAGTCCAGGGGGCACGTATGAGCAGTTCTTC
TRBJ2-7,NA,TRBV9,NA,CASSGMVVDEQYF,TGTGCCAGCAGCGGTATGGTAGTGGACGAGCAGTACTTC
TRBJ2-5,NA,TRBV18,TRBD1,CASSPDRAETQYF,TGTGCCAGCTCACCGGACAGGGCAGAGACCCAGTACTTC
TRBJ2-1,NA,TRBV27,TRBD2,CASMGLTPNFNEQFF,TGTGCCAGCATGGGACTAACTCCAAACTTCAATGAGCAGTTCTTC
TRBJ2-1,NA,TRBV6-1,NA,CASSVPPKGNEQFF,TGTGCCAGCAGTGTTCCCCCGAAAGGGAATGAGCAGTTCTTC
TRBJ1-1,NA,TRBV6-5,NA,CASSVGLVTEAFF,TGTGCCAGCAGTGTCGGACTGGTCACTGAAGCTTTCTTT
TRBJ1-1,NA,TRBV11-3,NA,CASSPRQGQNTEAFF,TGTGCCAGCAGCCCCCGTCAAGGACAGAACACTGAAGCTTTCTTT
TRBJ1-2,NA,TRBV6-1,NA,CASSESTLDRRTNGYTF,TGTGCCAGCAGTGAATCGACCCTGGACAGAAGGACTAATGGCTACACCTTC
TRBJ1-2,NA,TRBV29-1,NA,CSVDDGYTF,TGCAGCGTTGATGATGGCTACACCTTC
TRBJ2-3,NA,TRBV5-1,NA,CASSLDLGPDTQYF,TGCGCCAGCAGCTTGGATTTGGGCCCAGATACGCAGTATTTT
TRBJ2-1,NA,TRBV7-2,TRBD2,CASSFIAGTNEQFF,TGTGCCAGCAGTTTCATAGCGGGGACCAATGAGCAGTTCTTC
TRBJ2-5,NA,TRBV14,NA,CASSSQFRERQETQYF,TGTGCCAGCAGCTCCCAGTTTCGGGAAAGGCAAGAGACCCAGTACTTC
TRBJ2-1,NA,TRBV4-1,TRBD1,CASSQDGQGIYNEQFF,TGCGCCAGCAGCCAAGACGGACAGGGGATCTACAATGAGCAGTTCTTC
TRBJ2-1,NA,TRBV5-1,TRBD2,CASSSQLAGSHNEQFF,TGCGCCAGCAGCAGCCAACTAGCGGGTTCTCACAATGAGCAGTTCTTC
TRBJ2-1,once,TRBV5-8,NA,CASSLQVGNEQFF,TGTGCCAGCAGCTTGCAGGTGGGCAATGAGCAGTTCTTC
TRBJ1-1,NA,TRBV5-1,NA,CASSFPTESNTEAFF,TGCGCCAGCAGTTTTCCGACAGAGAGTAACACTGAAGCTTTCTTT
TRBJ1-2,few,TRBV5-6,NA,CASSMTDGYTF,TGTGCCAGCAGCATGACAGATGGCTACACCTTC
TRBJ1-1,few,TRBV5-4,TRBD1,CASLDRGHTEAFF,TGTGCCAGTCTCGACAGGGGGCACACTGAAGCTTTCTTT
TRBJ2-5,NA,TRBV7-2,TRBD2,CASSGLAGGNGETQYF,TGTGCCAGCAGTGGACTAGCGGGAGGGAACGGAGAGACCCAGTACTTC
TRBJ2-7,NA,TRBV4-2,TRBD2,CASSQTWAGGSYEQYF,TGTGCCAGCAGCCAAACCTGGGCGGGGGGGTCCTACGAGCAGTACTTC
TRBJ1-3,once,TRBV10-3,NA,CAISESAEGGNTIYF,TGTGCCATCAGTGAGTCGGCGGAAGGTGGAAACACCATATATTTT
TRBJ1-2,NA,TRBV7-9,NA,CASSPYGTAVYGYTF,TGTGCCAGCAGCCCTTACGGGACCGCTGTCTATGGCTACACCTTC
TRBJ1-5,NA,TRBV5-5,TRBD1,CASSLGPTGVNQPQHF,TGTGCCAGCAGCTTGGGCCCGACAGGGGTCAATCAGCCCCAGCATTTT
TRBJ2-1,NA,TRBV12-5,NA,CASGGRLANEQFF,TGTGCTAGTGGTGGGCGGCTAGCAAATGAGCAGTTCTTC
TRBJ2-1,NA,TRBV7-2,TRBD2,CASAGLGGGTYNEQFF,TGTGCCAGCGCCGGTCTGGGCGGGGGGACCTACAATGAGCAGTTCTTC
TRBJ2-6,NA,TRBV7-8,TRBD1,CASSKSGTSRDRTVIVTF,TGTGCCAGCAGCAAAAGTGGAACCAGCCGGGACAGGACTGTCATCGTGACTTTC
TRBJ2-7,NA,TRBV19,NA,CASRLEGSYEQYF,TGTGCCAGTAGATTAGAAGGCTCCTACGAGCAGTACTTC
TRBJ2-3,NA,TRBV5-1,TRBD1,CASSGGSTDTQYF,TGCGCCAGCTCAGGGGGTAGCACAGATACGCAGTATTTT
TRBJ1-1,few,TRBV10-1,NA,CASSPSGGTEAFF,TGCGCCAGCTCCCCCTCGGGGGGGACTGAAGCTTTCTTT
TRBJ1-3,NA,TRBV19,NA,CASIGWAGNTIYF,TGTGCCAGTATTGGGTGGGCTGGAAACACCATATATTTT
TRBJ2-1,NA,TRBV28,TRBD2,CASSLPGLVYNEQFF,TGTGCCAGCAGTTTACCGGGACTAGTCTACAATGAGCAGTTCTTC
TRBJ1-5,NA,TRBV7-2,NA,CASSPVAGANQPQHF,TGTGCCAGCAGCCCCGTGGCAGGGGCCAATCAGCCCCAGCATTTT
TRBJ2-5,NA,TRBV11-2,NA,CASGGSETQYF,TGTGCCAGCGGAGGATCCGAGACCCAGTACTTC
TRBJ2-3,NA,TRBV29-1,NA,CSVEEGRGADTQYF,TGCAGCGTTGAAGAAGGCAGGGGGGCAGATACGCAGTATTTT
TRBJ2-1,NA,TRBV11-3,NA,CASSLSKYGPSSYNEQFF,TGTGCCAGCAGCTTAAGCAAGTACGGCCCGAGCTCCTACAATGAGCAGTTCTTC
TRBJ2-1,few,TRBV7-8,NA,CASSPDPNEQFF,TGTGCCAGCAGCCCAGACCCCAATGAGCAGTTCTTC
TRBJ1-4,NA,TRBV4-3,NA,CASSQAPLEAANYEKLFF,TGCGCCAGCAGCCAAGCCCCCCTGGAAGCCGCTAACTATGAAAAACTGTTTTTT
TRBJ2-7,NA,TRBV10-2,TRBD1,CASEDRGNYEQYF,TGCGCCAGCGAGGACAGGGGGAACTACGAGCAGTACTTC
TRBJ2-7,NA,TRBV19,TRBD2,CASSTLTSGLGYEQYF,TGTGCCAGTAGCACATTGACTAGCGGGTTGGGCTACGAGCAGTACTTC
TRBJ1-4,NA,TRBV4-2,NA,CASSHVGRGVGKLFF,TGTGCCAGCAGCCATGTGGGGAGAGGTGTCGGAAAACTGTTTTTT
TRBJ1-2,NA,TRBV7-9,TRBD1,CASSLGDRAPYGYTF,TGTGCCAGCAGCTTGGGCGACAGGGCCCCCTATGGCTACACCTTC
TRBJ2-7,NA,TRBV30,NA,CAWSPTGVRDSYEQYF,TGTGCCTGGAGCCCTACGGGGGTTAGGGACTCCTACGAGCAGTACTTC
TRBJ1-1,NA,TRBV29-1,TRBD1,CSGGQPFSGRNTEAFF,TGCAGCGGGGGACAGCCATTCTCCGGCAGGAACACTGAAGCTTTCTTT
TRBJ2-1,NA,TRBV10-3,TRBD1,CAISGQAGPGEQFF,TGTGCCATCTCGGGACAGGCGGGGCCAGGGGAGCAGTTCTTC
TRBJ2-5,NA,TRBV15,NA,CATSRDPRLGETQYF,TGTGCCACCAGCAGAGATCCCCGGTTAGGGGAGACCCAGTACTTC
TRBJ2-7,NA,TRBV9,NA,CASSPTTVYEQYF,TGTGCCAGCAGCCCGACGACAGTTTACGAGCAGTACTTC